Listed below are T cell receptor beta chains from one sample, sequenced in a study of blood T cell dynamics during melanoma immunotherapy. Profiled with immunoSEQ multiplex PCR; TCRdb holds only in-frame clones, not every one. The top ten clones hold approximately 3.3% of a sample with about 13,000 clones, just under 90% of them seen once. The sample was blood, taken from a patient treated with checkpoint blockade. Every receptor here comes from a human donor with melanoma. CDR3s include the opening cysteine and the closing phenylalanine or tryptophan. The order of the fields is J gene, V gene, CDR3 protein.

TRBJ1-6 | TRBV6-5 | CATYSSYNSPLHF
TRBJ1-2 | TRBV4-2 | CASSQVMADFYGYTF
TRBJ1-4 | TRBV27 | CASSLQGQGEKLFF
TRBJ1-1 | TRBV7-9 | CASSLEGRRDDF
TRBJ2-1 | TRBV21-1 | CASSKVGLGSYNEQFF
TRBJ2-7 | TRBV6-1 | CASSPTSSGLDEQYF
TRBJ2-7 | TRBV30 | CAWSPEWTLNSVISYEQYF
TRBJ2-7 | TRBV10-3 | CAISDASGSYEQYF
TRBJ2-7 | TRBV10-3 | CAISEPGDRGREQYF
TRBJ2-5 | TRBV5-6 | CASSARLAGAEETQYF
TRBJ2-1 | TRBV6-1 | CASSEIVVLNEQFF
TRBJ1-1 | TRBV10-3 | CAISESIGRSNTEAFF
TRBJ1-2 | TRBV7-9 | CASSLAAFGRTFGYTF
TRBJ1-2 | TRBV10-3 | CAISDIGTTGRYTF
TRBJ1-4 | TRBV28 | CASSRPDTTTNEKLFF
TRBJ2-7 | TRBV10-3 | CAISESTDGSYEQYF
TRBJ1-5 | TRBV28 | CASTIGGANGNQPQHF
TRBJ1-3 | TRBV19 | CASSPSGAIFSGNTIYF
TRBJ1-2 | TRBV5-3 | CASSPLRLAYGYTF
TRBJ2-1 | TRBV5-1 | CASSVNSASGRAGNEQFF
TRBJ2-2 | TRBV6-6 | CASSYSQGMGAGELFF
TRBJ1-5 | TRBV11-3 | CASSLVGGNSNQPQHF
TRBJ1-5 | TRBV5-1 | CASSLGDRNQPQHF
TRBJ2-5 | TRBV29-1 | CSVDHLTGTGKETQYF
TRBJ2-3 | TRBV7-9 | CASSDTNTDTQYF
TRBJ2-7 | TRBV14 | CASSQDLRSQGGHEQYF
TRBJ2-3 | TRBV2 | CASSQTSGRDTQYF
TRBJ2-3 | TRBV19 | CASSVRGTDTQYF
TRBJ2-1 | TRBV5-1 | CASSLQPGLIKNEQFF
TRBJ2-1 | TRBV14 | CASSQGVLTYNEQFF
TRBJ1-2 | TRBV19 | CASKIGIGGGANYGYTF
TRBJ2-5 | TRBV7-9 | CASSPPSGTETQYF
TRBJ2-1 | TRBV14 | CASSQERVRSSGRALGGDEQFF
TRBJ1-2 | TRBV15 | CATREGVGYGYTF
TRBJ2-5 | TRBV28 | CASSSPRGRETQYF
TRBJ2-1 | TRBV11-2 | CASTHLAGGPEQFF
TRBJ2-3 | TRBV5-8 | CASSSDGGPDTQYF
TRBJ1-4 | TRBV7-6 | CASSPQQGITNEKLFF
TRBJ1-6 | TRBV5-1 | CASSTGSVYSPLHF
TRBJ2-1 | TRBV25-1 | CASSETGTNSYNEQFF
TRBJ2-7 | TRBV7-9 | CASSFSALGGPYEQYF
TRBJ1-2 | TRBV5-1 | CASSPRQGAGYGYTF
TRBJ2-2 | TRBV5-1 | CASSWGQGTGELFF
TRBJ2-1 | TRBV5-6 | CASSLVAGYYNEQFF
TRBJ2-7 | TRBV27 | CASSLSREGAYEQYF
TRBJ2-6 | TRBV9 | CASSATGTGANVLTF
TRBJ1-4 | TRBV6-6 | CASSYLEATNEKLFF
TRBJ2-7 | TRBV28 | CASSFSWKAEFYEQYF
TRBJ2-1 | TRBV28 | CASTPTRNEQFF
TRBJ1-5 | TRBV4-1 | CASSQGGKPSNQPQHF
TRBJ1-3 | TRBV2 | CASSRTGSPGNTIYF
TRBJ1-3 | TRBV6-1 | CASSDERWGTAIYF